One sample yielded the 5 T cell receptor beta chains listed below, sequenced in a study of T cells in Graves' hyperthyroidism and ophthalmopathy. Researchers took RNA transcripts and amplified the TCR beta CDR3 regions from them. The HTBI primer set drove a first-round RT-PCR of the TCR CDR3. MiXCR, applied by TCRdb to the multiplex PCR reads, yields one record per CDR3 protein. This table has 350,000 to 400,000 distinct CDR3 sequences, roughly 20% appearing once. Sequenced: blood. These receptors were taken from a man aged 18-30 years with Graves' ophthalmopathy.

In this sample, this clonotype turned up a few times. The chain employs TRBV6-5 and TRBJ1-3; D is uncertain. Trimming removed 2 bases from V and 4 bases from J, with 3 bases in between. Germline CDR1 is MNHEY and CDR2 is SVGAGI. The CDR3 consists of 12 residues. The CDR3 here is CASSYDGNTIYF. The CDR3 DNA follows: TGTGCCAGCAGTTACGACGGAAACACCATATATTTT.

The V call is TRBV6-2 or TRBV6-3, the J call TRBJ1-5; D is perhaps TRBD1 (6 bases). Germline V lookup: CDR1 MNHEY, CDR2 SVGEGT. The V end was cut by 6 bases, the J end by 7 bases, with 16 bases between. CDR3 size: 14 residues. CDR3 sequence (DNA): TGTGCCAGCAGCGGGGCGGGGGCACGGCAGCCCCAGCATTTT. Encoded protein: CASSGAGARQPQHF.

This clonotype was counted between two and nine times. This chain links TRBV20-1 with TRBJ2-1, with 12 bases matching TRBD1. The trim removed 0 bases at V and 7 bases at J, leaving 7 bases unmatched. The length of the CDR3 is 16 residues. Germline CDR1 and CDR2: DFQATT and SNEGSKA (reference sequence). The CDR3 sequence: CSARDLGQGASNEQFF. The CDR3 nucleotides read TGCAGTGCTAGAGATCTGGGACAGGGGGCGTCTAATGAGCAGTTCTTC.

The chain couples TRBV6-1 to TRBJ1-1; D gene ambiguous. Germline assignment: CDR1 MNHNS and CDR2 SASEGT. V dropped 2 bases and J dropped 5 bases, with 12 bases sitting between them. This CDR3 contains 14 residues. The CDR3 DNA sequence: TGTGCCAGCAGTGAAAATGAGGAACCGACTGAAGCTTTCTTT. Residues: CASSENEEPTEAFF.

This clonotype was seen a few times. V is TRBV6-2 or TRBV6-3 and J is TRBJ1-5; 8 nucleotides agree with TRBD1. The trim removed 6 bases at V and 2 bases at J, leaving 6 bases unmatched. Germline CDR1 reads MNHEY; CDR2 reads SVGEGT. The CDR3 is 15 amino acids. CDR3 amino acids: CASSRQGAGNQPQHF. The DNA of the CDR3 is TGTGCCAGCAGCCGCCAGGGGGCCGGCAATCAGCCCCAGCATTTT.